This T cell receptor (beta chain) was sequenced for a study of cytomegalovirus exposure and HLA in healthy donors (dated by TCRdb to 2017 to 2019). Study-level background: A later analysis indicated that the 130 or so validation repertoires were generated on the platform also employed for the 700 or so repertoires of the first cohort. The study combined high-throughput TCR immunosequencing, statistical association of individual TCRs with disease status, and machine learning to predict cytomegalovirus infection status. In addition to the first cohort of 666 subjects, a separate validation cohort of over 90 different subjects was used. The aim of the study was to test whether cataloging public T cell receptors could identify signatures of past pathogen exposure. Overall study outcomes, separate from this receptor: Across donors, most TCR sequences were observed very rarely, whereas some public TCRs were present in many individuals. A later analysis had no HLA typing for the validation cohort, so co-occurrence there was scored across all 120 or so repertoires. A few of the identified cytomegalovirus-associated TCR beta chains were confirmed in vitro to be specific for cytomegalovirus antigens. The classifier was reported to diagnose cytomegalovirus status with high specificity and sensitivity in both the original and validation cohorts. The study gave a list of some 150 TCR beta chains associated with cytomegalovirus. The authors suggested that the approach could potentially be extended to other disease states and immunological phenotypes. In a later analysis, TCRs clustered in the first cohort were found to also tend to co-occur in the 100 to 150 validation repertoires, with over 90% of cluster scores above 0.

Trimming at the junction amounts to 2 bases on V and 2 bases on J, and the germline ends lie 13 bases apart. The CDR3 numbers 15 residues from cysteine through phenylalanine. This entry keeps only the CDR3 DNA: 45 bases, framed from base 1. CDR1 and CDR2 (KGHSH, LQKENI) derive from the germline V gene. This clone was seen only once. Its antigen specificity is not known. Per-base qualities were not stored, and no clone one base away is much larger. Libraries were prepared through the immunoSEQ multiplex PCR assay. For the original study's pipeline: A statistical classification framework was developed to diagnose cytomegalovirus status using the catalog of TCR beta chain sequences. TCRdb holds this immuneACCESS table with in-frame rearrangements only. Some clones are missing; in checked studies, unresolved V genes explain under half, and the rest has no known cause. That table supplies the V and J calls and clone size; D and trimming were determined from the DNA. This sample comprises around 190,000 clones, roughly 85% of them detected only once. Approximately 15% of the sample is in the top ten clones.

Donors formed part of the validation cohort, which comprised approximately 130 subjects and was distinct from the first cohort of over 500 subjects. The origin of this receptor is a man younger than 30 in good health and CMV-seropositive. The chain was built from TRBV18 and TRBJ2-7; the D gene is perhaps TRBD2, from 6 matching bases. The sample consisted of PBMCs. The nucleotide sequence reads as follows: TGTGCCAGCTCACCAGAGGGAGGAGGTACCTACGAGCAGTACTTC. The translation is CASSPEGGGTYEQYF.